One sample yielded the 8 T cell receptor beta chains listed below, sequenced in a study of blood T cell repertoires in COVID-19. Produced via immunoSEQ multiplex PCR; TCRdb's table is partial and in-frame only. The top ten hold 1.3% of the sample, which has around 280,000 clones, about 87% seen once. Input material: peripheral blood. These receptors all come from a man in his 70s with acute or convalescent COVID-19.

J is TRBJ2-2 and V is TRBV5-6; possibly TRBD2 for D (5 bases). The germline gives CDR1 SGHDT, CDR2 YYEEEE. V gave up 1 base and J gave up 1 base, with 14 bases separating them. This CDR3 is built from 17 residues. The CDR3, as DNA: TGTGCCAGCAGCTTGCTTCGTATAGGGAGGAACACCGGGGAGCTGTTTTTT. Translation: CASSLLRIGRNTGELFF.

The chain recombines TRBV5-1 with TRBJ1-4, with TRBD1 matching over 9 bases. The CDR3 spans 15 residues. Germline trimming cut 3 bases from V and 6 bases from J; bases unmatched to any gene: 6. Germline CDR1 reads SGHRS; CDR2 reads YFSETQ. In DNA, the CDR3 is TGCGCCAGCAGCTCGGGACAGGGAAAGGATGAAAAACTGTTTTTT. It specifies CASSSGQGKDEKLFF.

CDR3 nucleotide sequence: TGTGCCACCAGCAGATCCGGGACTGTTGCGGAGCCCCAGCATTTT. Protein product: CATSRSGTVAEPQHF. The chain combines TRBV15 with TRBJ1-5, with D possibly being TRBD1 (5 bases). Deletions cut 2 bases from V and 8 bases from J, with 16 bases between. The CDR3 loop spans 15 amino acids. Per germline, CDR1 LNHNV and CDR2 YYDKDF (reference sequence).

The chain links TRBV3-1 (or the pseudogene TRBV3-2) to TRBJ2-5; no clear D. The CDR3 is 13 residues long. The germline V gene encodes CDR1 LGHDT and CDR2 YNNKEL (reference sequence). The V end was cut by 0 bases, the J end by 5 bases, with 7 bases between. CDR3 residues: CASSQEVRETQYF. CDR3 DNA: TGTGCCAGCAGCCAAGAAGTCCGGGAGACCCAGTACTTC.

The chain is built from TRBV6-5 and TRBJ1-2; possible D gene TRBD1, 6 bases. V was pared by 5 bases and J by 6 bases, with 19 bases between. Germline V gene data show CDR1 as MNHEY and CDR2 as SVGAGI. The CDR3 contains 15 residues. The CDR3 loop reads CASSQGAGGANGYTF. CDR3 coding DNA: TGTGCCAGCAGTCAGGGTGCCGGGGGGGCCAATGGCTACACCTTC.

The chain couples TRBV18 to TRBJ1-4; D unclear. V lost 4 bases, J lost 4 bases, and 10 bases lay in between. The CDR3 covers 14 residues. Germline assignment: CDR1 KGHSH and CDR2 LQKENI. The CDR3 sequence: CASSLASSNEKLFF. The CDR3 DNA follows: TGTGCCAGCTCACTAGCATCAAGTAATGAAAAACTGTTTTTT. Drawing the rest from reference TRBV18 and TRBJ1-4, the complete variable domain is NAGVMQNPRHLVRRRGQEARLRCSPMKGHSHVYWYRQLPEEGLKFMVYLQKENIIDESGMPKERFSAEFPKEGPSILRIQQVVRGDSAAYFCASSLASSNEKLFFGSGTQLSVL.

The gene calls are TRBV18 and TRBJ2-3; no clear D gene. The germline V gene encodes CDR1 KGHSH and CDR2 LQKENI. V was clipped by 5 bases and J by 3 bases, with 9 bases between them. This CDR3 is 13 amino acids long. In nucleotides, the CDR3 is TGTGCCAGCTCATTTTCAGAAACAGATACGCAGTATTTT. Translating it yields CASSFSETDTQYF.

CDR3 coding DNA: TGCGCCAGCAGCTTGGTACTAGAAGAGCTGTTTTTT. This translates into CASSLVLEELFF. The chain couples TRBV5-1 to TRBJ2-2; D may be TRBD2 (5 bases). Germline lookup yields CDR1 SGHRS and CDR2 YFSETQ. The CDR3 has 12 amino acids. Trimming shortened V by 0 bases and J by 11 bases, and 8 bases separated the two germline ends.